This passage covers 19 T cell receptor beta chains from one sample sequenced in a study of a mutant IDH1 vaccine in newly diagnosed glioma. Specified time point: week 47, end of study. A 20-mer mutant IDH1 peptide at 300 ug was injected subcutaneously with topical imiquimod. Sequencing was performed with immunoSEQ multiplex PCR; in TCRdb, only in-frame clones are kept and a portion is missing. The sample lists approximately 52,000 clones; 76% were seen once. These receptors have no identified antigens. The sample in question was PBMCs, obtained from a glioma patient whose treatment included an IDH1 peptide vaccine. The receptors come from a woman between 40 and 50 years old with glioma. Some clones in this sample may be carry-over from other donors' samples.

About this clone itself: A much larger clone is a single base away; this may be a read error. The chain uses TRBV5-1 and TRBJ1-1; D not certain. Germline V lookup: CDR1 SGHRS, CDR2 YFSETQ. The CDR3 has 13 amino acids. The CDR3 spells CAGSNTQNTEAFF. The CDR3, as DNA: TGCGCCGGCAGCAACACCCAGAACACTGAAGCTTTCTTT.

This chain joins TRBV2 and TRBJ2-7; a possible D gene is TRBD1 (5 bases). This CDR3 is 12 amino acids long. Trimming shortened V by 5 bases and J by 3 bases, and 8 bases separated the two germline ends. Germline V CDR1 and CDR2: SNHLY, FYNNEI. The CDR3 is CASSQQVYEQYF. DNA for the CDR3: TGTGCCAGCAGTCAACAGGTCTACGAGCAGTACTTC. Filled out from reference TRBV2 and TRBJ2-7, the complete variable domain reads EPEVTQTPSHQVTQMGQEVILRCVPISNHLYFYWYRQILGQKVEFLVSFYNNEISEKSEIFDDQFSVERPDGSNFTLKIRSTKLEDSAMYFCASSQQVYEQYFGPGTRLTVT.

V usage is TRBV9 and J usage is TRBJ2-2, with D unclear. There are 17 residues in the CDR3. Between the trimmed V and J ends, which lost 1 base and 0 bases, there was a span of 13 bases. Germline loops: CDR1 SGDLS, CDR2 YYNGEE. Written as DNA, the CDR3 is TGTGCCAGCAGCGTAAGCGAGACATACCCGAACACCGGGGAGCTGTTTTTT. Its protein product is CASSVSETYPNTGELFF.

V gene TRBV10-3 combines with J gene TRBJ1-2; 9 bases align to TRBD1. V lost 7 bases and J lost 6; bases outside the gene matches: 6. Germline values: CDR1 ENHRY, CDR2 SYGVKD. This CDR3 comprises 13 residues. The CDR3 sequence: CAITGQGQNGYTF. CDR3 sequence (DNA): TGTGCCATCACCGGACAGGGGCAGAATGGCTACACCTTC.

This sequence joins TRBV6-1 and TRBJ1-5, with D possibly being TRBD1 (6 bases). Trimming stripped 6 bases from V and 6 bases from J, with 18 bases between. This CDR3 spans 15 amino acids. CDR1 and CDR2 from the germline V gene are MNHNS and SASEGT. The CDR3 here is CASSHTGSWGQPQHF. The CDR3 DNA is TGTGCCAGCAGCCACACAGGGAGTTGGGGTCAGCCCCAGCATTTT.

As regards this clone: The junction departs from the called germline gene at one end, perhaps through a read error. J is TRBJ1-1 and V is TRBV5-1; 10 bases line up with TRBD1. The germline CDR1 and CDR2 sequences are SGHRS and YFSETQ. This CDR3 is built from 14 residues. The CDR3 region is CASSLEGQGREASF. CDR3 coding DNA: TGCGCCAGCAGCTTGGAGGGACAGGGGCGTGAAGCTTCCTTT.

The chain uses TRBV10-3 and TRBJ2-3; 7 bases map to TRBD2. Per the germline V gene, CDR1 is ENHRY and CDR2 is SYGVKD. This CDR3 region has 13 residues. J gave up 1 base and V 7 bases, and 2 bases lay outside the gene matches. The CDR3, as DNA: TGTGCCATCACCCTAGCGGGCACAGATACGCAGTATTTT. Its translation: CAITLAGTDTQYF.

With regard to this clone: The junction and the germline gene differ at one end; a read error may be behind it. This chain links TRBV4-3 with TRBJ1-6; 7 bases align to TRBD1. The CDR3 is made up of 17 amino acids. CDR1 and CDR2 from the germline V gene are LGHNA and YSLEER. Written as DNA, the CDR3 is TGCGCCAGCAGCCTTAAGGGGGCAGGTCCCTATAATTTACCCCTCCACTTT. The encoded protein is CASSLKGAGPYNLPLHF.

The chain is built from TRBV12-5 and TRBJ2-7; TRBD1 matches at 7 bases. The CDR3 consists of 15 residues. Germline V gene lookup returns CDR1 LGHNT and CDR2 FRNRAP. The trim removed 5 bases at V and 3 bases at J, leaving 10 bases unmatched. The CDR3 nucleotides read TGTGCTAGTGGTCCCGGACAGGTTTCCCTCTACGAGCAGTACTTC. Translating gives CASGPGQVSLYEQYF.

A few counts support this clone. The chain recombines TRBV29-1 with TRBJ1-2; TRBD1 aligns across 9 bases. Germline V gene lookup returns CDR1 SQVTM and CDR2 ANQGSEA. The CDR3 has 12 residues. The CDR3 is CIGQGNGYGYTF. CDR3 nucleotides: TGCATCGGACAGGGGAACGGGTATGGCTACACCTTC.

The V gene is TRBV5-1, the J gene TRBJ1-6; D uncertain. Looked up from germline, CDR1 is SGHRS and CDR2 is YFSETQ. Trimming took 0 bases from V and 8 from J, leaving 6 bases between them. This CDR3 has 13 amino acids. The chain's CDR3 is CASSLGVDSPLHF. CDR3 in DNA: TGCGCCAGCAGCTTGGGGGTGGATTCACCCCTCCACTTT.

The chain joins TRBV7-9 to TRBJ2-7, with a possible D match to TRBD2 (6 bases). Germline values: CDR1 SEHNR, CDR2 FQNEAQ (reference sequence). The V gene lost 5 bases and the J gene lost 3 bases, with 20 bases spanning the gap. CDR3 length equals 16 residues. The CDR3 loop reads CASSPPSGLTLYEQYF. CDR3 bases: TGTGCCAGCAGCCCACCCTCGGGACTTACTCTCTACGAGCAGTACTTC.

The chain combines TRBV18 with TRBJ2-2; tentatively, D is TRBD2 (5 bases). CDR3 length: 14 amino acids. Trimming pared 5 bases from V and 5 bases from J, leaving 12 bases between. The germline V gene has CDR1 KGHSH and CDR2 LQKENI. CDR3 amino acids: CASSAIPGTGELFF. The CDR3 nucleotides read TGTGCCAGCTCAGCAATACCGGGGACCGGGGAGCTGTTTTTT. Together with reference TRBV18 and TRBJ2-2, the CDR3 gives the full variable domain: NAGVMQNPRHLVRRRGQEARLRCSPMKGHSHVYWYRQLPEEGLKFMVYLQKENIIDESGMPKERFSAEFPKEGPSILRIQQVVRGDSAAYFCASSAIPGTGELFFGEGSRLTVL.

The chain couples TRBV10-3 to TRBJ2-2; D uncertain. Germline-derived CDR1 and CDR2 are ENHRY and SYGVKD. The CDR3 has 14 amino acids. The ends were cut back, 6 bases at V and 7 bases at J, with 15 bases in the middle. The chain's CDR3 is CAIRGAGNDGELFF. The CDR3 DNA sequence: TGTGCCATCAGGGGTGCAGGCAATGACGGGGAGCTGTTTTTT.

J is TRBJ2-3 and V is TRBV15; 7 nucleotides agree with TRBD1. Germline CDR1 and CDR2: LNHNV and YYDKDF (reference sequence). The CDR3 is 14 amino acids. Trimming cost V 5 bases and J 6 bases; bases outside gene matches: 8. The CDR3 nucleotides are TGTGCCACCAGCCGAGTGGGACAGCAGGATACGCAGTATTTT. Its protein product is CATSRVGQQDTQYF.

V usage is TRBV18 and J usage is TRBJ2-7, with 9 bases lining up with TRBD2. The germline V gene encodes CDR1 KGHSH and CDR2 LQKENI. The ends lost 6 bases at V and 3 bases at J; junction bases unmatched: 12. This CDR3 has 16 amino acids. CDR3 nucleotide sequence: TGTGCCAGCTCTCTTCTGGGTAGCGGGAGTGGCTACGAGCAGTACTTC. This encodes CASSLLGSGSGYEQYF.

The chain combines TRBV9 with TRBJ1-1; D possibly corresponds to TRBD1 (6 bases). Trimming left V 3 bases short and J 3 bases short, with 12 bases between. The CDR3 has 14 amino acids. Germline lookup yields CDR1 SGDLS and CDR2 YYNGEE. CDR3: CASSGGGVDTEAFF. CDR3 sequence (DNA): TGTGCCAGCAGCGGGGGGGGCGTAGACACTGAAGCTTTCTTT.

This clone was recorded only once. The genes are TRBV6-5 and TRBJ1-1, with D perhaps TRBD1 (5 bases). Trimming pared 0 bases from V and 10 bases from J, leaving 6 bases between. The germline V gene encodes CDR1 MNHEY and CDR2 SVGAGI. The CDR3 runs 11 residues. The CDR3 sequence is CASSYSGGAFF. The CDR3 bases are TGTGCCAGCAGTTACTCGGGGGGAGCTTTCTTT.

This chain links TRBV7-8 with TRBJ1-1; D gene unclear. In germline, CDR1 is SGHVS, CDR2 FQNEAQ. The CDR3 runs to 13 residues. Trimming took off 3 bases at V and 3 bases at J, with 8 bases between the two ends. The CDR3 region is CASSFERDTEAFF. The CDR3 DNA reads TGTGCCAGCAGCTTTGAGCGGGACACTGAAGCTTTCTTT.